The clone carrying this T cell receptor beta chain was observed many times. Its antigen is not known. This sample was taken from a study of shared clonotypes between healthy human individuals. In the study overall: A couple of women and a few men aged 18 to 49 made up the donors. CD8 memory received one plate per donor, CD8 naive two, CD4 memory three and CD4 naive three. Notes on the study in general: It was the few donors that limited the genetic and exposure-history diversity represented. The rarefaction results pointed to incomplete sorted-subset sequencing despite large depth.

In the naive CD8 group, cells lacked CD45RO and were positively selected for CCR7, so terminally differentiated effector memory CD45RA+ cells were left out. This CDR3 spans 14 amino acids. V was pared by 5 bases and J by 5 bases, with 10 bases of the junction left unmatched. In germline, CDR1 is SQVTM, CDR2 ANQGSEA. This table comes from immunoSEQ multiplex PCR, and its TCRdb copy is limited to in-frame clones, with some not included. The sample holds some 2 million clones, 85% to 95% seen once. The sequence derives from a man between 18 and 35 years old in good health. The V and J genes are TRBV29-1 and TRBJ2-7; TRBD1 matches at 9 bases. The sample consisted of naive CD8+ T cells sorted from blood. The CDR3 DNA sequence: TGCAGCGTTTCACCTGCCGGGACAGGGAACGAGCAGTACTTC. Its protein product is CSVSPAGTGNEQYF.